This T cell receptor beta chain was obtained from a study of metastatic and nonmetastatic thyroid tumors. Study at large: Across peripheral blood and tumor or nodule tissue samples taken from malignant and benign thyroid patients, the repertoires were compared with one another. Points from the study as a whole: Relative to benign nodules, malignant thyroid tumors were reportedly characterized by significantly elevated TCR beta diversity in blood and tumor.

The CDR3 length is 16 residues. CDR1 is MNHEY, CDR2 SVGEGT, per germline. The V segment lost 6 bases and the J segment 7 bases; nucleotides outside the gene matches: 14. The authors' processing: The study took CDR3 differences across clinicopathological groups and made a distant-metastasis classifier for papillary thyroid cancer from them. TCRdb re-analyzed the PCR reads through MiXCR. What appears here as the V and J calls and clone size reflects TCRdb's work, not the paper's. The sample includes roughly 98,000 clones, 15% of them seen just once. This clone was observed a few times. Antigen: not known. No treatment had been given to any patient before thyroid surgery.

The source is a female donor with papillary thyroid cancer or a benign thyroid nodule (not recorded which). Some clones in this sample may be carry-over from other donors' samples. The chain links TRBV6-2 or TRBV6-3 to TRBJ1-3; 8 bases line up with TRBD1. Sequencing used blood. This chain's CDR3 is CASSPTPGQGRNTIYF. The CDR3 DNA follows: TGTGCCAGCAGCCCAACCCCTGGACAGGGACGGAACACCATATATTTT.